This TCR beta chain was retrieved from a study of cytomegalovirus exposure and HLA in healthy donors. The study's findings and limits: CMV serostatus alone was available as immune exposure information. In presence/absence analyses, roughly uniform sequencing depth across donors was assumed.

About this clone: What it binds is unknown.

Germline-derived CDR1 and CDR2 are SGHRS and YFSETQ. This CDR3 contains 14 residues. V dropped 3 bases and J dropped 8; count of bases not matched to a gene: 3. The PCR contained 60 Vbeta and 13 Jbeta primers. Sequencing used immunoSEQ multiplex PCR; TCRdb keeps in-frame clones, though not all of them. The profile shows 150,000 to 200,000 clones, 60% to 80% of them singletons. The rearrangement uses TRBV5-1 and TRBJ1-4; 11 bases are shared with TRBD1. The clonotype was recovered from a man in his fifties in good health and CMV-seropositive. Material for sequencing was PBMCs. For the CDR3, the DNA is TGCGCCAGCAGCTCCGGGACAGGGGGAGAAAAACTGTTTTTT. Protein: CASSSGTGGEKLFF. Full variable domain (missing parts from reference TRBV5-1 and TRBJ1-4): KAGVTQTPRYLIKTRGQQVTLSCSPISGHRSVSWYQQTPGQGLQFLFEYFSETQRNKGNFPGRFSGRQFSNSRSEMNVSTLELGDSALYLCASSSGTGGEKLFFGSGTQLSVL.